One sample yielded the 27 T cell receptor beta chains listed below, sequenced in a study of human T cells and chemical hapten exposure. Each CDR3 protein is one row after TCRdb ran MiXCR on the RACE reads. The table has about 89,000 distinct CDR3 sequences, approximately 11% seen once. Time point of the sample: patch test 2, 6 weeks after DPC sensitization. Specified treatment: therapeutic diphenylcyclopropenone sensitization with weekly scalp DPC. The sequenced sample was whole blood, obtained in connection with sensitization to the hapten diphenylcyclopropenone (DPC). The receptors stem from a man between 35 and 55 years old with alopecia areata. Some clones in this sample may be carry-over from other donors' samples.

On this clonotype: The germline gene is not matched at one end of the junction; a read error may be the cause. The chain uses TRBV6-2 or TRBV6-3 and TRBJ2-2; unclear D gene. This CDR3 has 15 residues. Per the germline V gene, CDR1 is MNHEY and CDR2 is SVGEGT. CDR3 bases: TGTGTCAGCAATTTAAGGGTTACGAACACCGGGGAGCTGTTTTTT. It is translated as CVSNLRVTNTGELFF.

This clonotype was observed at least ten times. The J gene is TRBJ2-4, the V gene TRBV21-1; the table calls TRBD1, which could not be checked here. TRBV21-1 is termed a pseudogene. The CDR3 is made up of 16 amino acids. In DNA form, the CDR3 reads TGTGCCAGCAGCAACCCAGGGGGCCTAGCCAAAAACATTCAGTACTTC. It translates to CASSNPGGLAKNIQYF.

The chain uses TRBV11-2 and TRBJ2-1; 10 positions agree with TRBD1. The germline V gene encodes CDR1 SGHAT and CDR2 FQNNGV. The CDR3 consists of 14 residues. Unmatched junction bases numbered 6, after V lost 4 bases and J lost 9 bases. CDR3 DNA: TGTGCCAGCAGCTCGGACAGGGGGTTGGGTGAGCAGTTCTTC. This translates into CASSSDRGLGEQFF.

This clonotype showed up many times. The chain combines TRBV7-6 with TRBJ1-3, with D perhaps matching TRBD1 (5 bases). Germline V lookup: CDR1 SGHVS, CDR2 FNYEAQ. The CDR3 has 15 amino acids. Trimming stripped 4 bases from V and 0 bases from J, with 10 bases between. CDR3 bases: TGTGCCAGCAGCTCCAGGGTCTTCTCTGGAAACACCATATATTTT. It specifies CASSSRVFSGNTIYF.

This clonotype was counted ten times or more. The rearrangement uses TRBV6-5 and TRBJ1-6; D gene unclear. V lost 0 bases to trimming and J lost 6 bases, with 12 bases between them. CDR3 length equals 16 residues. Germline V gene lookup returns CDR1 MNHEY and CDR2 SVGAGI. CDR3 residues: CASSYSRGVPNSPLHF. As DNA, the CDR3 is TGTGCCAGCAGTTACTCACGCGGGGTCCCTAATTCACCCCTCCACTTT.

This clonotype occurred many times. V is TRBV27 and J is TRBJ2-7, with D unresolved. Per the germline V gene, CDR1 is MNHEY and CDR2 is SMNVEV (reference sequence). The V end lost 3 bases, the J end lost 3 bases, and 9 bases lay between the germline ends. CDR3 length equals 13 residues. CDR3 coding DNA: TGTGCCAGCAGTTTGTCGCAGCACTACGAGCAGTACTTC. It codes for CASSLSQHYEQYF.

This clonotype showed up just a few times. The genes are TRBV15 and TRBJ1-1; D unclear. The germline CDR1 and CDR2 sequences are LNHNV and YYDKDF (reference sequence). The CDR3 is 14 residues long. V was trimmed by 5 bases and J by 4 bases, leaving 14 bases between them. CDR3 loop: CATSHRREVTEAFF. CDR3 in DNA: TGTGCCACCAGCCACCGACGGGAGGTCACTGAAGCTTTCTTT.

Ten or more counts support this clonotype. The chain joins TRBV28 to TRBJ2-5; no clear D. This CDR3 comprises 13 residues. V was trimmed by 6 bases and J by 1 base, leaving 9 bases between them. Germline CDR1 MDHEN, CDR2 SYDVKM. The CDR3, as DNA: TGTGCCAGCAGAACGGACGGCCAAGAGACCCAGTACTTC. This codes for CASRTDGQETQYF.

A few counts support this clonotype. This rearrangement joins TRBV24-1 to TRBJ2-7; TRBD1 agrees at 11 bases. From germline, CDR1 is KGHDR and CDR2 SFDVKD. This CDR3 region has 16 residues. V was pared by 4 bases and J by 4 bases, with 8 bases of the junction left unmatched. CDR3 loop: CATSDSRDRGSYEQYV. DNA for the CDR3: TGTGCCACCAGTGACTCCCGGGACAGGGGGTCTTACGAGCAGTACGTC.

This clonotype was found many times. V and J are TRBV2 and TRBJ1-1, with TRBD1 matching over 7 bases. Germline assignment: CDR1 SNHLY and CDR2 FYNNEI. V shed 6 bases and J 5 bases; nucleotides not matched to a gene: 9. The CDR3 runs 14 residues. CDR3 loop: CASRPRQGGTEAFF. CDR3 nucleotides: TGTGCCAGCAGACCCAGACAGGGAGGAACTGAAGCTTTCTTT.

V gene TRBV5-1 combines with J gene TRBJ2-7; the D is unclear. The V and J ends lost 7 bases and 4 bases respectively, with 12 bases between them. Germline CDR1 and CDR2: SGHRS and YFSETQ. The CDR3 is made up of 12 amino acids. This CDR3 reads CASSSQAYEQYV. The CDR3 DNA reads TGCGCCAGCTCGTCCCAAGCTTACGAGCAGTACGTC.

This clonotype was seen more than once but under ten times. This rearrangement joins TRBV4-3 to TRBJ2-4; TRBD1 agrees at 7 bases. Losses at the gene ends were 3 bases for V and 1 base for J; bases not matched to a gene: 9. Germline loops: CDR1 LGHNA, CDR2 YSLEER. CDR3 length: 17 amino acids. Written as DNA, the CDR3 is TGCGCCAGCAGCCAGTCGGCCAGGGGGTTCGCCAAAAACATTCAGTACTTC. Translating gives CASSQSARGFAKNIQYF.

The chain carries TRBV5-6 and TRBJ2-7, with D uncertain. V was shortened by 1 base and J by 2 bases, with 13 bases between the two germline ends. Per the germline V gene, CDR1 is SGHDT and CDR2 is YYEEEE. This CDR3 has 15 amino acids. CDR3 DNA: TGTGCCAGCAGCTTGTTAGCCACTGTTGCCTACGAGCAGTACTTC. This sequence encodes CASSLLATVAYEQYF.

This clonotype was recorded a few times. The rearrangement joins TRBV4-1 to TRBJ2-7; a possible D gene is TRBD2 (6 bases). This CDR3 has 14 amino acids. The germline gives CDR1 MGHRA, CDR2 YSYEKL. The ends were cut back, 2 bases at V and 5 bases at J, with 13 bases in the middle. CDR3 in amino acids: CASSQSTGGNEQYV. DNA of the CDR3: TGCGCCAGCAGCCAATCTACCGGCGGGAACGAGCAGTACGTC.

This clonotype has a handful of counts. V is TRBV5-1 and J is TRBJ2-3, with TRBD2 identical over 11 bases. The length of the CDR3 is 17 residues. Germline loops: CDR1 SGHRS, CDR2 YFSETQ. Unmatched junction bases numbered 11, after V lost 4 bases and J lost 4 bases. The CDR3 here is CASSAAGTSGFADTQYF. CDR3 in DNA: TGCGCCAGCAGCGCTGCCGGGACTAGCGGTTTCGCAGATACGCAGTATTTT.

The chain has TRBV29-1 and TRBJ1-4, with D possibly being TRBD1 (6 bases). Trimming took off 6 bases at V and 7 bases at J, with 15 bases between the two ends. From germline, CDR1 is SQVTM and CDR2 ANQGSEA. The length of the CDR3 is 13 residues. CDR3 protein: CSVAPGTTEKLFF. In DNA form, the CDR3 reads TGCAGCGTCGCCCCCGGGACAACTGAAAAACTGTTTTTT.

This chain joins TRBV20-1 and TRBJ1-2, with TRBD1 matching 7 bases. Per the germline V gene, CDR1 is DFQATT and CDR2 is SNEGSKA (reference sequence). The CDR3 is made up of 13 amino acids. Here the CDR3 DNA reads TGCAGCCACACACCGGGACAGCCCTATGGCTACACCTTC. Translating gives CSHTPGQPYGYTF.

This clonotype was picked up a small number of times. The rearrangement uses TRBV6-1 and TRBJ1-5; 8 bases fit TRBD1. Trimming took 1 base from V and 5 from J; bases not matched to a gene: 10. The CDR3 is 17 residues long. Looked up from germline, CDR1 is MNHNS and CDR2 is SASEGT. CDR3 sequence reads: CASSEDQGARSYQPQHF. The DNA of the CDR3 is TGTGCCAGCAGTGAAGATCAGGGGGCGCGATCCTATCAGCCCCAGCATTTT.

This clonotype turned up a few times. This chain connects TRBV7-2 to TRBJ2-5; a possible D gene is TRBD1 (6 bases). CDR1 and CDR2 (germline): SGHTA, FQGNSA. This CDR3 spans 15 amino acids. The V gene lost 0 bases and the J gene lost 2 bases, with 10 bases spanning the gap. CDR3 bases: TGTGCCAGCAGCTTAGCAGCCCAGGGGCAAGAGACCCAGTACTTC. Its translation: CASSLAAQGQETQYF.

The CDR3 reads CASTRLGGGETQYF. DNA of the CDR3: TGTGCCAGCACCCGACTAGGGGGCGGAGAGACCCAGTACTTC. The V gene is TRBV2, the J gene TRBJ2-5; a weak D match, TRBD1 (7 bases). Trimming removed 7 bases at V and 4 bases at J, with 16 bases between. This CDR3 spans 14 amino acids. Germline V gene data show CDR1 as SNHLY and CDR2 as FYNNEI.

V usage is TRBV7-2 and J usage is TRBJ1-2, with 7 positions matching TRBD1. The CDR3 extends over 14 amino acids. V shed 5 bases, J shed 7 bases, and the junction held 10 bases outside the gene matches. CDR1 is SGHTA and CDR2 is FQGNSA in the germline V gene. CDR3 coding DNA: TGTGCCAGCAGCCCTGACAGGGTGGGCCTTGGCTACACCTTC. Translated: CASSPDRVGLGYTF. The complete variable domain, with remaining parts taken from reference TRBV7-2 and TRBJ1-2, reads GAGVSQSPSNKVTEKGKDVELRCDPISGHTALYWYRQSLGQGLEFLIYFQGNSAPDKSGLPSDRFSAERTGGSVSTLTIQRTQQEDSAVYLCASSPDRVGLGYTFGSGTRLTVV.

V usage is TRBV19 and J usage is TRBJ1-5; D is undetermined. Germline loops: CDR1 LNHDA, CDR2 SQIVND (reference sequence). This CDR3 region has 17 residues. V was shortened by 7 bases and J by 5 bases, with 24 bases between the two germline ends. CDR3 protein: CASTSSGPPFVDQPQHF. CDR3 nucleotides: TGTGCCAGTACCTCTTCCGGACCCCCCTTTGTTGATCAGCCCCAGCATTTT.

This chain connects TRBV29-1 to TRBJ2-5, with 7 positions matching TRBD1. CDR1 and CDR2 (germline): SQVTM, ANQGSEA. The CDR3 consists of 14 residues. With V trimmed by 4 bases and J by 1 base, 6 bases remained unmatched. The CDR3 DNA reads TGCAGCGTTGTCGGACAGGCAATCCAAGAGACCCAGTACTTC. Its protein is CSVVGQAIQETQYF.

This clonotype was found a few times. This chain connects TRBV6-4 to TRBJ2-1, with 11 bases aligning to TRBD2. V trimming: 5 bases; J trimming: 6 bases; junction bases outside the gene matches: 6. The V gene's germline CDR1 is MRHNA and CDR2 SNTAGT. The CDR3 is 15 residues long. CDR3 DNA sequence: TGTGCCAGCAGTCTACTAGCGGGAGTACCCAATGAGCAGTTCTTC. Amino acids: CASSLLAGVPNEQFF.

As concerns this clonotype: This sequence may be a read error, since a much larger clone differs from it by one base. The chain uses TRBV5-1 and TRBJ2-1, with D tentatively TRBD2 (5 bases). In germline, CDR1 is SGHRS, CDR2 YFSETQ. The CDR3 is made up of 14 amino acids. The CDR3 protein is CPSSGDGRYNEQFF. CDR3 nucleotides: TGCCCCAGCAGCGGCGACGGCCGTTACAATGAGCAGTTCTTC.

This clonotype was counted ten times or more. The chain couples TRBV6-6 to TRBJ1-1; D is unclear. Trimming removed 6 bases at V and 0 bases at J, with 14 bases between. Germline V gene data show CDR1 as MNHNY and CDR2 as SVGAGI (reference sequence). The CDR3 consists of 15 residues. The CDR3: CASSHNPILNTEAFF. The DNA of the CDR3 is TGTGCCAGCAGCCACAACCCCATTTTGAACACTGAAGCTTTCTTT.

In its sample, this clonotype was seen once. The chain uses TRBV6-1 and TRBJ2-7; maybe TRBD2 (5 bases). The ends were cut back, 10 bases at V and 0 bases at J, with 13 bases in the middle. This CDR3 region has 13 residues. Germline-derived CDR1 and CDR2 are MNHNS and SASEGT. The CDR3: CATHSGVSYEQYV. The CDR3 DNA is TGTGCCACCCATTCCGGGGTCTCCTACGAGCAGTACGTC.